This entry lists 14 T cell receptor beta chains sequenced from one sample in a study of T cells in Graves' hyperthyroidism and ophthalmopathy. TCR beta CDR3 sequences were amplified from RNA transcripts. During a first-round RT-PCR of the TCR CDR3, the HTBI primer set was used. Via MiXCR, TCRdb re-called the multiplex PCR reads, giving one row per CDR3 protein. The sample yields 350,000 to 400,000 distinct CDR3 sequences, 15% seen once. Sequencing was carried out using blood. Receptors were obtained from a woman aged 30 to 39 with Graves' hyperthyroidism.

This clonotype has at least ten counts. CDR3 residues: CASSQDRDRGRRQYF. The CDR3 DNA reads as TGTGCCAGCAGCCAAGACCGGGACAGGGGGCGAAGGCAGTACTTC. The chain joins TRBV4-2 to TRBJ2-7, with 12 bases matching TRBD1. Per the germline V gene, CDR1 is LGHNA and CDR2 is YNFKEQ. The trim removed 0 bases at V and 9 bases at J, leaving 6 bases unmatched. This CDR3 has 15 residues.

The chain has TRBV18 and TRBJ2-7, with TRBD1 identical over 9 bases. Germline V CDR1 and CDR2: KGHSH, LQKENI. With V trimmed by 6 bases and J by 6 bases, 12 bases remained unmatched. The CDR3 is made up of 15 amino acids. The CDR3, as DNA: TGTGCCAGCTCCCACCCCGGGACAGGGCGCAGCGAGCAGTACTTC. Protein: CASSHPGTGRSEQYF.

A few counts support this clonotype. CDR3 DNA: TGTGCCAGCAGCACGGGCCGCCTGGGCGAGCAGTACTTC. Encoded protein: CASSTGRLGEQYF. The J gene is TRBJ2-7, the V gene TRBV9; D is ambiguous. The germline CDR1 and CDR2 sequences are SGDLS and YYNGEE. V was pared by 4 bases and J by 6 bases, with 14 bases between. This CDR3 is 13 amino acids long.

This clonotype showed up many times. The chain uses TRBV3-1 and TRBJ1-2; tentative D call: TRBD1 (5 bases). The CDR3 has 15 residues. CDR1 and CDR2 from the germline V gene are LGHDT and YNNKEL (reference sequence). The germline V and J ends were trimmed by 1 base and 2 bases, with 11 bases remaining between them. The CDR3 loop reads CASSQVLAGNYGYTF. The CDR3, as DNA: TGTGCCAGCAGCCAAGTTTTGGCAGGGAACTATGGCTACACCTTC.

This clonotype turned up a few times. This rearrangement joins TRBV7-2 to TRBJ1-4, with D tentatively TRBD1 (5 bases). CDR3 length: 14 residues. Trimming removed 3 bases from V and 8 bases from J, with 13 bases in between. The germline V gene encodes CDR1 SGHTA and CDR2 FQGNSA. CDR3 in DNA: TGTGCCAGCAGCTTCCAAGGGGCGAAGGAAAAACTGTTTTTT. Its translation: CASSFQGAKEKLFF.

This clonotype turned up a few times. CDR3 sequence: CSARDLRASFRGEQYF. The CDR3 DNA reads TGCAGTGCTAGAGATCTGCGGGCCTCATTCAGGGGTGAGCAGTACTTC. This chain links TRBV20-1 with TRBJ2-7; D may be TRBD1 (6 bases). In germline, CDR1 is DFQATT, CDR2 SNEGSKA (reference sequence). V was trimmed by 0 bases and J by 7 bases, leaving 22 bases between them. This CDR3 has 16 amino acids.

This clonotype was detected many times. In DNA, the CDR3 is TGTGCCAGCAGTTACCCAGGGACAAAAGGCTACACCTTC. Its translation is CASSYPGTKGYTF. The rearrangement uses TRBV6-5 and TRBJ1-2; possibly TRBD1 for D (6 bases). V lost 2 bases, J lost 8 bases, and 12 bases lay in between. The CDR3 consists of 13 residues. The germline gives CDR1 MNHEY, CDR2 SVGAGI.

This chain joins TRBV2 and TRBJ1-5; the match to TRBD1 covers 8 bases. There are 15 residues in the CDR3. Germline CDR1 reads SNHLY; CDR2 reads FYNNEI. The V and J ends lost 7 bases and 2 bases, in that order; junction bases with no gene match: 7. CDR3 loop: CASTSGGAGNQPQHF. The CDR3 bases are TGTGCCAGCACTTCAGGGGGCGCGGGCAATCAGCCCCAGCATTTT.

The rearrangement joins TRBV4-1 to TRBJ2-7; D perhaps matches TRBD1 (5 bases). Trimming stripped 3 bases from V and 0 bases from J, with 12 bases between. The CDR3 spans 15 residues. CDR1 and CDR2 from the germline V gene are MGHRA and YSYEKL. The CDR3 protein is CASSQTVSSSYEQYF. The CDR3 DNA follows: TGCGCCAGCAGCCAGACAGTTTCGAGCTCCTACGAGCAGTACTTC.

This clonotype was seen many times. The CDR3 region is CSARQGAQTQYF. The CDR3 DNA reads TGCAGTGCTAGGCAGGGGGCACAGACCCAGTACTTC. The chain links TRBV20-1 to TRBJ2-5; 8 nucleotides align to TRBD1. Germline V lookup: CDR1 DFQATT, CDR2 SNEGSKA (reference sequence). The CDR3 spans 12 residues. Trimming cost V 3 bases and J 6 bases; bases outside gene matches: 3.

This clonotype was detected ten times or more. This chain links TRBV28 with TRBJ2-3; D is possibly TRBD1 (5 bases). The germline gives CDR1 MDHEN, CDR2 SYDVKM. Trimming pared 7 bases from V and 5 bases from J, leaving 13 bases between. The length of the CDR3 is 13 residues. The CDR3 here is CASTRQLIDTQYF. The CDR3, as DNA: TGTGCCAGCACGAGACAGCTCATAGATACGCAGTATTTT.

This chain joins TRBV7-9 and TRBJ2-3; no clear D. CDR3 size: 14 residues. Germline V gene lookup returns CDR1 SEHNR and CDR2 FQNEAQ (reference sequence). V gave up 3 bases and J gave up 2 bases, with 9 bases separating them. The DNA for the CDR3 is TGTGCCAGCAGCTTTGGTAGGATCACAGATACGCAGTATTTT. The encoded protein is CASSFGRITDTQYF.

In this sample, this clonotype turned up a few times. The chain has TRBV10-3 and TRBJ2-3, with 9 bases matching TRBD2. Germline V gene sequence: CDR1 ENHRY, CDR2 SYGVKD. This CDR3 comprises 19 residues. The trim removed 4 bases at V and 4 bases at J, leaving 18 bases unmatched. The CDR3 region is CAISVPPESLRLAADTQYF. DNA for the CDR3: TGTGCCATCAGTGTCCCCCCAGAGTCGCTCCGACTAGCGGCAGATACGCAGTATTTT.

The chain employs TRBV24-1 and TRBJ2-2; D gene unclear. The CDR3 extends over 12 amino acids. The V end was cut by 4 bases, the J end by 5 bases, with 4 bases between. CDR1 and CDR2 from the germline V gene are KGHDR and SFDVKD. The CDR3, as DNA: TGTGCCACCAGTGAGGGGACCGGGGAGCTGTTTTTT. The encoded protein is CATSEGTGELFF.